This T cell receptor (beta chain) is from a study of graft-versus-host responses after intestinal transplantation. The CDR3 length is 15 residues. CDR1 SEHNR and CDR2 FQNEAQ come from the germline V gene (reference sequence). Germline trimming cut 5 bases from V and 8 bases from J; bases unmatched to any gene: 11. Profiled with immunoSEQ multiplex PCR; TCRdb holds only in-frame clones, not every one. The table records tens of thousands of clones, about 91% of them present only once. Overall study results and limits: High graft-versus-host to host-versus-graft T cell clonal ratios marked allografts of patients with graft-donor macrochimerism.

Points on this clone: Antigen unknown.

The TCR comes from a human donor who received an intestinal transplant. The sequenced sample was unstimulated CD8+ T cells sorted from spleen or lymph node cells, obtained before intestinal transplant. The rearrangement links TRBV7-9 to TRBJ1-2; 10 nucleotides align to TRBD1. CDR3 sequence (DNA): TGTGCCAGCAGCCCGCCCCTCGGGACAGGGGACGGCTACACCTTC. Encoded protein: CASSPPLGTGDGYTF. Complete variable domain (other parts from reference TRBV7-9 and TRBJ1-2): DTGVSQNPRHKITKRGQNVTFRCDPISEHNRLYWYRQTLGQGPEFLTYFQNEAQLEKSRLLSDRFSAERPKGSFSTLEIQRTEQGDSAMYLCASSPPLGTGDGYTFGSGTRLTVV.